This is a list of T cell receptor beta chains from one sample in a study of Ad26.COV2.S vaccination and SARS-CoV-2 variants. Data came from immunoSEQ multiplex PCR; TCRdb stores just in-frame clones and leaves some out. Counted here are about 370,000 clones, approximately 90% occurring once; the ten biggest clones make up around 1.9%. Material: peripheral blood, obtained in a trial of Ad26.COV2.S vaccine versus placebo. These receptors all stem from a person aged 18-65 years who received the Ad26.COV2.S COVID-19 vaccine or a placebo. Each CDR3 is given with its conserved first and last residue. A D gene is named only where the DNA matches it firmly. Clone sizes are given selectively: once, few, many, or a class where the clone is expanded.

v_gene: TRBV10-3
d_gene: NA
abundance: once
j_gene: TRBJ1-1
CDR3nt: TGTGCCATCAGTGAGATCGACGGGGCTGAAGCTTTCTTT
CDR3aa: CAISEIDGAEAFF

v_gene: TRBV27
d_gene: TRBD2
abundance: NA
j_gene: TRBJ2-7
CDR3nt: TGTGCCAGCAGTTCCCGGACTAGGGCCGAGCAGTACTTC
CDR3aa: CASSSRTRAEQYF

v_gene: TRBV7-8
d_gene: TRBD2
abundance: NA
j_gene: TRBJ2-2
CDR3nt: TGTGCCACCCGATTGCTGGGGGGGGTCGGGGAGCTGTTTTTT
CDR3aa: CATRLLGGVGELFF

v_gene: TRBV3-1/TRBV3-2
d_gene: NA
abundance: NA
j_gene: TRBJ2-3
CDR3nt: TGTGCCAGCAGCCATGTACTAGCTTCAGATACGCAGTATTTT
CDR3aa: CASSHVLASDTQYF

v_gene: TRBV7-6
d_gene: TRBD1
abundance: NA
j_gene: TRBJ2-2
CDR3nt: TGTGCCAGCAGCTTAGGCCCCGCCGGACAGGGTTCCACCGGGGAGCTGTTTTTT
CDR3aa: CASSLGPAGQGSTGELFF

v_gene: TRBV5-4
d_gene: TRBD2
abundance: NA
j_gene: TRBJ2-5
CDR3nt: TGTGCCAGCAGCCCACCAGGCGGGAGGGCCGTTGAGACCCAGTACTTC
CDR3aa: CASSPPGGRAVETQYF

v_gene: TRBV7-3
d_gene: NA
abundance: NA
j_gene: TRBJ2-7
CDR3nt: TGTGCCAGCAGCTTATCTGAATTAGGCGAGCAGTACTTC
CDR3aa: CASSLSELGEQYF

v_gene: TRBV10-2
d_gene: NA
abundance: NA
j_gene: TRBJ2-5
CDR3nt: TGCGCCAGCAGCGTCGGGGGAAACCAAGAGACCCAGTACTTC
CDR3aa: CASSVGGNQETQYF

v_gene: TRBV5-1
d_gene: NA
abundance: NA
j_gene: TRBJ2-3
CDR3nt: TGCGCCAGCAGCTTGGATTCGGTCACAGATACGCAGTATTTT
CDR3aa: CASSLDSVTDTQYF

v_gene: TRBV4-2
d_gene: NA
abundance: NA
j_gene: TRBJ1-1
CDR3nt: TGTGCCAGCAGCCAAGAAGCAGGGACGAACACTGAAGCTTTCTTT
CDR3aa: CASSQEAGTNTEAFF

v_gene: TRBV28
d_gene: NA
abundance: NA
j_gene: TRBJ2-1
CDR3nt: TGTGCCAGCAGTCCCCCAGGGGCGAACTACAATGAGCAGTTCTTC
CDR3aa: CASSPPGANYNEQFF

v_gene: TRBV19
d_gene: NA
abundance: NA
j_gene: TRBJ1-1
CDR3nt: TGTGCCAGTAGTATGGACAGCTATAACACTGAAGCTTTCTTT
CDR3aa: CASSMDSYNTEAFF

v_gene: TRBV10-3
d_gene: NA
abundance: NA
j_gene: TRBJ2-2
CDR3nt: TGTGCCATCAGTGAGTCGTTGGGGCGGCGGGCGAACACCGGGGAGCTGTTTTTT
CDR3aa: CAISESLGRRANTGELFF

v_gene: TRBV7-3
d_gene: TRBD1
abundance: NA
j_gene: TRBJ2-1
CDR3nt: TGTGCCAGCAGCTTTCTAGGGGGCCAAAATGAGCAGTTCTTC
CDR3aa: CASSFLGGQNEQFF

v_gene: TRBV5-6
d_gene: TRBD2
abundance: NA
j_gene: TRBJ2-2
CDR3nt: TGTGCCAGCAGCTTGCGACTAGCGGCCCGGGACACCGGGGAGCTGTTTTTT
CDR3aa: CASSLRLAARDTGELFF

v_gene: TRBV30
d_gene: NA
abundance: NA
j_gene: TRBJ1-1
CDR3nt: TGTGCCTGGAGTGTACCGGGGGCGCAGGCTTTCTTT
CDR3aa: CAWSVPGAQAFF

v_gene: TRBV6-5
d_gene: NA
abundance: NA
j_gene: TRBJ2-3
CDR3nt: TGTGCCAGCAGTTACCGATCCAGGGAGGATACGCAGTATTTT
CDR3aa: CASSYRSREDTQYF

v_gene: TRBV13
d_gene: TRBD2
abundance: NA
j_gene: TRBJ2-7
CDR3nt: TGTGCCAGCAGCTCAGGGAGGGTCTACGAGCAGTACTTC
CDR3aa: CASSSGRVYEQYF

v_gene: TRBV2
d_gene: TRBD2
abundance: NA
j_gene: TRBJ2-2
CDR3nt: TGTGCCAGCAGTGAATTAGCGGGAGGGCCGTTGGGCGGGGAGCTGTTTTTT
CDR3aa: CASSELAGGPLGGELFF

v_gene: TRBV6-1
d_gene: NA
abundance: NA
j_gene: TRBJ1-5
CDR3nt: TGTGCCAGCAGTGAAGGCCAGAGAAACCAGCCCCAGCATTTT
CDR3aa: CASSEGQRNQPQHF

v_gene: TRBV7-9
d_gene: NA
abundance: medium-sized
j_gene: TRBJ1-2
CDR3nt: TGTGCCAGCAGCTCAGGAATCCATGGCTACACCTTC
CDR3aa: CASSSGIHGYTF

v_gene: TRBV7-8
d_gene: TRBD2
abundance: NA
j_gene: TRBJ2-1
CDR3nt: TGTGCCAGCAGCATTAGACTAGCGGGAGGGACCTACAATGAGCAGTTCTTC
CDR3aa: CASSIRLAGGTYNEQFF

v_gene: TRBV19
d_gene: NA
abundance: few
j_gene: TRBJ2-7
CDR3nt: TGTGCCAGTAGTATCGAGTACTCCTACGAGCAGTACTTC
CDR3aa: CASSIEYSYEQYF

v_gene: TRBV6-5
d_gene: TRBD2
abundance: NA
j_gene: TRBJ2-1
CDR3nt: TGTGCCAGCAGTTCTACGCTAGCGGGAGGGCGCAATGAGCAGTTCTTC
CDR3aa: CASSSTLAGGRNEQFF

v_gene: TRBV7-8
d_gene: NA
abundance: few
j_gene: TRBJ1-5
CDR3nt: TGTGCCAGCAGCTTACCCGACAGGAATAGCAATCAGCCCCAGCATTTT
CDR3aa: CASSLPDRNSNQPQHF

v_gene: TRBV21-1
d_gene: NA
abundance: NA
j_gene: TRBJ2-7
CDR3nt: TGTGCCAGCAGCGCCATACTAGCGAAGACCTACGAGCAGTACTTC
CDR3aa: CASSAILAKTYEQYF

v_gene: TRBV20-1
d_gene: NA
abundance: NA
j_gene: TRBJ2-4
CDR3nt: TGCAGTGCTAGTACCTTGAGGAGGGACCTAGCCAAAAACATTCAGTACTTC
CDR3aa: CSASTLRRDLAKNIQYF

v_gene: TRBV28
d_gene: TRBD2
abundance: NA
j_gene: TRBJ2-5
CDR3nt: TGTGCCAGCAAGGAGGGAGGGTTACAAGAGACCCAGTACTTC
CDR3aa: CASKEGGLQETQYF

v_gene: TRBV20-1
d_gene: NA
abundance: NA
j_gene: TRBJ2-3
CDR3nt: TGCAGTGCTACAACTTCAAATACGCAGTATTTT
CDR3aa: CSATTSNTQYF

v_gene: TRBV20-1
d_gene: NA
abundance: NA
j_gene: TRBJ1-2
CDR3nt: TGCAGTGCTAGTAGTAAGGGTGGCTATGGCTACACCTTC
CDR3aa: CSASSKGGYGYTF

v_gene: TRBV3-1/TRBV3-2
d_gene: NA
abundance: NA
j_gene: TRBJ1-2
CDR3nt: TGTGCCAGCAGCCAAGACGCAGTCTATGGCTACACCTTC
CDR3aa: CASSQDAVYGYTF

v_gene: TRBV7-3
d_gene: NA
abundance: NA
j_gene: TRBJ2-5
CDR3nt: TGTGCCAGCAGCTTAGGGGGGTCCCCAGAGACCCAGTACTTC
CDR3aa: CASSLGGSPETQYF

v_gene: TRBV21-1
d_gene: NA
abundance: NA
j_gene: TRBJ2-5
CDR3nt: TGTGCCAGCAGCTCGCTAAGGGGAGAGACCCAGTACTTC
CDR3aa: CASSSLRGETQYF

v_gene: TRBV5-1
d_gene: NA
abundance: NA
j_gene: TRBJ2-7
CDR3nt: TGCGCCAGCAGCCGGGGGATCGAACGCTACGAGCAGTACTTC
CDR3aa: CASSRGIERYEQYF

v_gene: TRBV11-2
d_gene: NA
abundance: NA
j_gene: TRBJ1-1
CDR3nt: TGTGCCAGCAGCTTAGTTCTTGGGACTGAAGCTTTCTTT
CDR3aa: CASSLVLGTEAFF

v_gene: TRBV27
d_gene: TRBD1
abundance: NA
j_gene: TRBJ1-1
CDR3nt: TGTGCCAGCAGGACAGGGTCATTGAACACTGAAGCTTTCTTT
CDR3aa: CASRTGSLNTEAFF

v_gene: TRBV10-3
d_gene: NA
abundance: once
j_gene: TRBJ2-3
CDR3nt: TGTGCCATCAGTGAGGGGGTGGCAGATACGCAGTATTTT
CDR3aa: CAISEGVADTQYF

v_gene: TRBV5-4
d_gene: NA
abundance: NA
j_gene: TRBJ1-1
CDR3nt: TGTGCCAGCAGCTTTCCCAGGTTCTCCGGGAACACTGAAGCTTTCTTT
CDR3aa: CASSFPRFSGNTEAFF

v_gene: TRBV28
d_gene: NA
abundance: NA
j_gene: TRBJ1-2
CDR3nt: TGTGCCAGCAAACAGCCGCCTCTGGATGGCTACACCTTC
CDR3aa: CASKQPPLDGYTF

v_gene: TRBV4-3
d_gene: NA
abundance: NA
j_gene: TRBJ2-2
CDR3nt: TGCGCCAGCAGACAAGTATCGGGGTCCGGGGAGCTGTTTTTT
CDR3aa: CASRQVSGSGELFF

v_gene: TRBV2
d_gene: NA
abundance: NA
j_gene: TRBJ2-7
CDR3nt: TGTGCCAGCAATGAGGGGCGTGTCTACGAGCAGTACTTC
CDR3aa: CASNEGRVYEQYF

v_gene: TRBV2
d_gene: NA
abundance: NA
j_gene: TRBJ1-2
CDR3nt: TGTGCCAGCAGTGAAATGGGTGGGGGACGAGGAGGGTATGGCTACACCTTC
CDR3aa: CASSEMGGGRGGYGYTF

v_gene: TRBV3-1/TRBV3-2
d_gene: TRBD1
abundance: NA
j_gene: TRBJ2-2
CDR3nt: TGTGCCAGCAGCCAACCCCATCCGGGACAGGGAGAGGCCGGGGAGCTGTTTTTT
CDR3aa: CASSQPHPGQGEAGELFF

v_gene: TRBV18
d_gene: TRBD1
abundance: NA
j_gene: TRBJ2-2
CDR3nt: TGTGCCAGCTCACCTAGGACAGGGGAGGCCGGTACCGGGGAGCTGTTTTTT
CDR3aa: CASSPRTGEAGTGELFF

v_gene: TRBV18
d_gene: NA
abundance: NA
j_gene: TRBJ2-1
CDR3nt: TGTGCCAGCTCACCGGAGAGGGATTACAATGAGCAGTTCTTC
CDR3aa: CASSPERDYNEQFF

v_gene: TRBV7-8
d_gene: TRBD1
abundance: once
j_gene: TRBJ2-1
CDR3nt: TGTGCCAGCAGCTTAAGCAGGGGGTTCTACAATGAGCAGTTCTTC
CDR3aa: CASSLSRGFYNEQFF

v_gene: TRBV7-2
d_gene: NA
abundance: NA
j_gene: TRBJ2-7
CDR3nt: TGTGCCAGCAGCTCCACGATCTCGACTAGCTACGAGCAGTACTTC
CDR3aa: CASSSTISTSYEQYF

v_gene: TRBV6-5
d_gene: NA
abundance: NA
j_gene: TRBJ1-1
CDR3nt: TGTGCCAGCAGTAGACAGGCCGAAGCTTTCTTT
CDR3aa: CASSRQAEAFF

v_gene: TRBV3-1/TRBV3-2
d_gene: NA
abundance: NA
j_gene: TRBJ1-1
CDR3nt: TGTGCCAGCAGTCCCTTAGCCAGGCGCACTGAAGCTTTCTTT
CDR3aa: CASSPLARRTEAFF

v_gene: TRBV11-3
d_gene: NA
abundance: NA
j_gene: TRBJ1-2
CDR3nt: TGTGCCAGCAGCTTAGTGGACGGAAGGAGCTATGGCTACACCTTC
CDR3aa: CASSLVDGRSYGYTF

v_gene: TRBV28
d_gene: NA
abundance: few
j_gene: TRBJ1-1
CDR3nt: TGTGCCAGCAGTCCCGCGGGGGGGGCGGACACTGAAGCTTTCTTT
CDR3aa: CASSPAGGADTEAFF

v_gene: TRBV5-5
d_gene: NA
abundance: NA
j_gene: TRBJ2-5
CDR3nt: TGTGCCAGCAGCTTGGGGAGGAGCCAAGAGACCCAGTACTTC
CDR3aa: CASSLGRSQETQYF